The 27 T cell receptor beta chains reported below all come from one sample, sequenced in a study of cytomegalovirus exposure and HLA in healthy donors. The PCR ran on 60 Vbeta and 13 Jbeta primers. Sequencing used immunoSEQ multiplex PCR; TCRdb keeps in-frame clones, though not all of them. The data contain some 56,000 clones, about 80% of them singletons. Sequenced material: PBMCs. The receptors shown here come from a man between 45 and 60 years old in good health and CMV-seronegative.

Here the CDR3 reads CAWSPVRPRDTMVEKLFF. CDR3 DNA sequence: TGTGCCTGGAGTCCGGTCAGACCAAGGGACACGATGGTTGAAAAACTGTTTTTT. The chain has TRBV30 and TRBJ1-4, with D perhaps TRBD1 (6 bases). From germline, CDR1 is GTSNPN and CDR2 SVGIG (reference sequence). The CDR3 is 18 residues long. V gave up 2 bases and J gave up 7 bases, with 26 bases separating them.

This CDR3 reads CATAAQLGTGGRGYTF. For the CDR3, the DNA is TGTGCTACAGCAGCGCAATTAGGGACAGGGGGCAGAGGCTACACCTTC. The chain has TRBV7-2 and TRBJ1-2, with 12 positions matching TRBD1. CDR3 length: 16 amino acids. Germline V CDR1 and CDR2: SGHTA, FQGNSA.

The chain couples TRBV5-5 to TRBJ1-4, with D perhaps matching TRBD1 (5 bases). V lost 0 bases and J lost 7, with 10 bases in between. This CDR3 is built from 14 residues. Germline loops: CDR1 SGHKS, CDR2 YYEKEE (reference sequence). The CDR3 DNA follows: TGTGCCAGCAGCTTGGGGAGGAGGGGTGAAAAACTGTTTTTT. It is translated as CASSLGRRGEKLFF.

The CDR3 loop reads CASSTGTDLYGYTF. CDR3 nucleotides: TGTGCCAGCAGTACAGGGACAGATCTATATGGCTACACCTTC. V is TRBV6-1 and J is TRBJ1-2; 7 bases line up with TRBD1. V trimming: 5 bases; J trimming: 5 bases; junction bases outside the gene matches: 8. Per the germline V gene, CDR1 is MNHNS and CDR2 is SASEGT. This CDR3 region has 14 residues.

The chain links TRBV6-1 to TRBJ2-3, with D possibly matching TRBD2 (6 bases). Deletions cut 8 bases from V and 2 bases from J, with 14 bases between. This CDR3 is 14 amino acids long. Germline V gene data show CDR1 as MNHNS and CDR2 as SASEGT. In nucleotides, the CDR3 is TGTGCCAGCGGGAGGTACACCGTCACAGATACGCAGTATTTT. Translated: CASGRYTVTDTQYF.

This chain links TRBV19 with TRBJ1-5, with unresolved D. The CDR3 loop spans 16 amino acids. From germline, CDR1 is LNHDA and CDR2 SQIVND (reference sequence). V gave up 0 bases and J gave up 6 bases, with 15 bases separating them. Written as DNA, the CDR3 is TGTGCCAGTAGTATAGATCTGGAGGGTCCAAGTCAGCCCCAGCATTTT. Its protein product is CASSIDLEGPSQPQHF.

The chain employs TRBV5-1 and TRBJ2-3; D not certain. CDR3 length equals 15 residues. The V gene lost 0 bases and the J gene lost 0 bases, with 8 bases spanning the gap. CDR1 SGHRS and CDR2 YFSETQ come from the germline V gene. The DNA for the CDR3 is TGCGCCAGCAGCTTGGTGGCGGCTAGCACAGATACGCAGTATTTT. Protein product: CASSLVAASTDTQYF.

The J gene is TRBJ2-7, the V gene TRBV7-9; 7 positions agree with TRBD1. Per germline, CDR1 SEHNR and CDR2 FQNEAQ (reference sequence). The CDR3 is 15 residues long. The junction had 11 bases not matched to a gene; V was cut back by 5 bases and J by 4 bases. This CDR3 is CASSEDRALLYEQYF. The CDR3 DNA reads as TGTGCCAGCAGCGAAGACAGGGCATTGCTTTACGAGCAGTACTTC.

The gene calls are TRBV11-3 and TRBJ2-7; D remains unclear. The CDR3 length is 12 residues. Per the germline V gene, CDR1 is SGHNT and CDR2 is YENEEA. Trimming removed 5 bases from V and 6 bases from J, with 11 bases in between. The CDR3 DNA follows: TGTGCCAGCAGCACGACTGGAATCGAGCAGTACTTC. It translates to CASSTTGIEQYF.

This clone has just a few counts. The V and J genes are TRBV5-6 and TRBJ2-1; D not resolved. V dropped 2 bases and J dropped 0 bases, with 9 bases sitting between them. The CDR3 has 15 amino acids. Germline-derived CDR1 and CDR2 are SGHDT and YYEEEE. The CDR3 loop reads CASSFTWSSYNEQFF. The CDR3 DNA follows: TGTGCCAGCAGCTTTACTTGGAGCTCCTACAATGAGCAGTTCTTC.

This chain links TRBV6-1 with TRBJ1-2; D is uncertain. V lost 8 bases and J 8 bases, leaving 18 bases between the germline ends. The CDR3 extends over 13 amino acids. In germline, CDR1 is MNHNS, CDR2 SASEGT. The chain's CDR3 is CASAPGVVGGYTF. DNA for the CDR3: TGTGCCAGCGCCCCCGGGGTGGTGGGGGGCTACACCTTC.

This chain joins TRBV6-1 and TRBJ2-2; no clear D. CDR3 length equals 16 residues. Germline CDR1 and CDR2: MNHNS and SASEGT. With 4 bases removed from V and 0 bases from J, the gap between germline ends came to 12 bases. CDR3 residues: CASSVLGRPNTGELFF. DNA for the CDR3: TGTGCCAGCAGTGTGTTGGGCAGGCCGAACACCGGGGAGCTGTTTTTT.

DNA for the CDR3: TGTGCCAGCAGCTTAGGGGCAGGCTACGAGCAGTACTTC. The encoded protein is CASSLGAGYEQYF. This chain connects TRBV11-2 to TRBJ2-7; D ambiguous. Looked up from germline, CDR1 is SGHAT and CDR2 is FQNNGV. V was clipped by 1 base and J by 3 bases, with 7 bases between them. CDR3 length: 13 residues.

In the case of this clone: Other DNA sequences in the same sample also yield this CDR3. The genes are TRBV6-1 and TRBJ2-3; 9 bases agree with TRBD1. CDR1 MNHNS and CDR2 SASEGT come from the germline V gene. This CDR3 is 16 amino acids long. The V gene end was trimmed by 3 bases and the J gene end by 4 bases; junction bases not matched to a gene: 8. The CDR3 DNA is TGTGCCAGCAGTGAGCCGCCGGGACAGGGTGCAGATACGCAGTATTTT. Protein product: CASSEPPGQGADTQYF.

V usage is TRBV7-9 and J usage is TRBJ2-3; perhaps TRBD1 as D (6 bases). Germline-derived CDR1 and CDR2 are SEHNR and FQNEAQ (reference sequence). Trimming removed 4 bases from V and 1 base from J, with 15 bases in between. The CDR3 totals 16 residues. CDR3 DNA sequence: TGTGCCAGCAGCTACAGGGTCCGGGTTGGCACAGATACGCAGTATTTT. Its translation is CASSYRVRVGTDTQYF.

As to this clone: Other DNA sequences of this sample code for an identical CDR3. The V call is TRBV4-3, the J call TRBJ2-2; 7 bases line up with TRBD1. The J segment lost 7 bases and the V segment lost 1 base, leaving 9 bases of the junction unmatched. The V gene's germline CDR1 is LGHNA and CDR2 YSLEER. The CDR3 contains 16 residues. CDR3 loop: CASSQGLGQEIGELFF. For the CDR3, the DNA is TGCGCCAGCAGCCAAGGGTTAGGACAGGAGATCGGGGAGCTGTTTTTT.

This chain uses TRBV6-6 with TRBJ1-5; D gene ambiguous. Per germline, CDR1 MNHNY and CDR2 SVGAGI (reference sequence). V dropped 5 bases and J dropped 10 bases, with 9 bases sitting between them. The CDR3 runs 11 residues. The CDR3 coding sequence is TGTGCCAGCAGTCTCGAGGGACCCCAGCATTTT. Amino acids: CASSLEGPQHF.

The chain is built from TRBV5-8 and TRBJ2-2; D call uncertain. With 5 bases removed from V and 5 bases from J, the gap between germline ends came to 10 bases. The CDR3 loop spans 13 amino acids. CDR1 and CDR2 (germline): SGHTS, YDEGEE. The CDR3 spells CASSVTVTGELFF. The CDR3 DNA is TGTGCCAGCAGTGTGACTGTAACCGGGGAGCTGTTTTTT.

The chain has TRBV18 and TRBJ1-1; D is perhaps TRBD1 (5 bases). Germline V lookup: CDR1 KGHSH, CDR2 LQKENI. This CDR3 region has 15 residues. V was pared by 4 bases and J by 5 bases, with 17 bases between. CDR3 loop: CASSRPTDPGTEAFF. The CDR3 DNA sequence: TGTGCCAGCTCACGCCCGACAGACCCCGGAACTGAAGCTTTCTTT.

This clone was detected only once. V and J are TRBV11-2 and TRBJ1-5, with a weak D call TRBD1 (6 bases). V was cut by 7 bases and J by 3 bases, with 19 bases left in between. The CDR3 runs 16 residues. Germline-derived CDR1 and CDR2 are SGHAT and FQNNGV. The CDR3 sequence: CASKLGGARSNQPQHF. The CDR3 region has the DNA TGTGCCAGCAAGCTTGGGGGGGCCAGATCCAATCAGCCCCAGCATTTT. The full variable domain, its missing parts supplied by reference TRBV11-2 and TRBJ1-5, is EAGVAQSPRYKIIEKRQSVAFWCNPISGHATLYWYQQILGQGPKLLIQFQNNGVVDDSQLPKDRFSAERLKGVDSTLKIQPAKLEDSAVYLCASKLGGARSNQPQHFGDGTRLSIL.

The rearrangement joins TRBV7-9 to TRBJ1-3; D not certain. V was shortened by 5 bases and J by 3 bases, with 8 bases between the two germline ends. In germline, CDR1 is SEHNR, CDR2 FQNEAQ (reference sequence). The CDR3 is made up of 13 amino acids. This CDR3 is CASSHTSGNTIYF. CDR3 sequence (DNA): TGTGCCAGCAGCCACACTAGTGGAAACACCATATATTTT.

V usage is TRBV14 and J usage is TRBJ2-2; possibly TRBD2 for D (6 bases). The CDR3 has 16 residues. V was cut by 1 base and J by 1 base, with 10 bases left in between. Germline V lookup: CDR1 SGHDN, CDR2 FVKESK. CDR3 region: CASSQVQGLNTGELFF. The DNA for the CDR3 is TGTGCCAGCAGCCAAGTGCAGGGACTGAACACCGGGGAGCTGTTTTTT.

This clone was counted only a few times. The rearrangement uses TRBV19 and TRBJ1-2; the match to TRBD1 covers 8 bases. V was clipped by 7 bases and J by 9 bases; unmatched bases: 10. The germline V gene has CDR1 LNHDA and CDR2 SQIVND (reference sequence). This CDR3 has 13 amino acids. CDR3 DNA sequence: TGTGCCAGTACCGACAGGGGCCGGGATCGCTACACCTTC. Translating gives CASTDRGRDRYTF.

The chain joins TRBV13 to TRBJ2-7; D is perhaps TRBD2 (6 bases). This CDR3 has 16 residues. The V end lost 3 bases, the J end lost 6 bases, and 21 bases lay between the germline ends. Germline CDR1 and CDR2: PRHDT and FYEKMQ (reference sequence). The CDR3 spells CASSLKWTPPEGEQYF. The CDR3 DNA reads TGTGCCAGCAGCTTGAAGTGGACGCCCCCGGAGGGCGAGCAGTACTTC. Based on the CDR3 plus reference TRBV13 and TRBJ2-7, the full variable domain is AAGVIQSPRHLIKEKRETATLKCYPIPRHDTVYWYQQGPGQDPQFLISFYEKMQSDKGSIPDRFSAQQFSDYHSELNMSSLELGDSALYFCASSLKWTPPEGEQYFGPGTRLTVT.

V is TRBV5-4 and J is TRBJ2-7, with 7 nucleotides matching TRBD1. Germline CDR1 reads SGHNT; CDR2 reads YYREEE (reference sequence). Trimming at V came to 4 bases and at J to 3 bases, leaving 7 bases not matched to a gene. The CDR3 consists of 14 residues. CDR3 nucleotide sequence: TGTGCCAGCAGCGCAACCCGGGACAGCTACGAGCAGTACTTC. This encodes CASSATRDSYEQYF. The entire variable domain, with the rest obtained from reference TRBV5-4 and TRBJ2-7, is as follows: ETGVTQSPTHLIKTRGQQVTLRCSSQSGHNTVSWYQQALGQGPQFIFQYYREEENGRGNFPPRFSGLQFPNYSSELNVNALELDDSALYLCASSATRDSYEQYFGPGTRLTVT.

The chain joins TRBV5-1 to TRBJ2-7, with 8 bases identical to TRBD1. Germline V gene data show CDR1 as SGHRS and CDR2 as YFSETQ. J was trimmed by 5 bases and V by 0 bases; bases with no gene match: 7. The CDR3 sequence is 15 residues long. The CDR3 reads CASSLGVGQDDEQYF. In DNA, the CDR3 is TGCGCCAGCAGCTTGGGTGTGGGACAGGATGACGAGCAGTACTTC.

A few counts support this clone. The chain employs TRBV2 and TRBJ2-5, with D possibly matching TRBD1 (5 bases). The J call may be in error: the DNA end matches TRBJ2-7 better. Per germline, CDR1 SNHLY and CDR2 FYNNEI. The CDR3 contains 13 residues. The CDR3 DNA follows: TGTGCCAGCAGGTTTCAGGGCTCCTACGAGCAGTACTTC. Translated, it gives CASRFQGSYEQYF.